Listed below are T cell receptor beta chains from one sample, sequenced in a study of T-cell memory formation after mild COVID-19. TCRdb passed the 5' RACE reads through MiXCR, listing each CDR3 protein once. Of hundreds of thousands of distinct CDR3 sequences in the sample, about a sixth were seen once. The sequenced sample consisted of PBMCs or a T cell subset sorted from them (not recorded which). The origin of the receptors is a man between 18 and 35 years old who had mild COVID-19 (a few samples of this study predate the infection). Cell type and time point are not known. CDR3s include the opening cysteine and the closing phenylalanine or tryptophan. D genes are given only for firm matches. Part of the rows lack a size; the others show once, few, many or a class for expanded clones.

CASSRSGTRDSYEQYF	TGTGCCAGCAGCCGATCCGGGACAAGAGATTCCTACGAGCAGTACTTC	many	TRBJ2-7	TRBV7-2	.
CASGNQPQHF	TGTGCCAGCGGCAATCAGCCCCAGCATTTT	.	TRBJ1-5	TRBV28	.
CASSNRDRGYTF	TGTGCCAGCAGCAACCGGGACCGGGGCTACACCTTC	.	TRBJ1-2	TRBV7-8	.
CASSHSSGGYNEQFF	TGTGCCAGCAGCCACTCTAGCGGGGGCTACAATGAGCAGTTCTTC	.	TRBJ2-1	TRBV7-9	TRBD2
CASSNADQPQHF	TGTGCCAGCAGCAACGCGGATCAGCCCCAGCATTTT	.	TRBJ1-5	TRBV6-5	.
CASSDHRVYGYTF	TGTGCCAGCAGTGACCACAGGGTATATGGCTACACCTTC	.	TRBJ1-2	TRBV2	.
CASRTSGQTYNEQFF	TGTGCCAGCAGGACATCGGGACAGACCTACAATGAGCAGTTCTTC	few	TRBJ2-1	TRBV7-3	TRBD1
CASSFAGNGQPQHF	TGTGCCAGCAGTTTCGCGGGGAACGGTCAGCCCCAGCATTTT	.	TRBJ1-5	TRBV12-3/TRBV12-4	.
CSVEADSVAQYF	TGCAGCGTTGAGGCCGACTCGGTAGCCCAGTACTTC	.	TRBJ2-5	TRBV29-1	.
CASNGGSSYNEQFF	TGCGCCAGCAATGGGGGAAGCTCCTACAATGAGCAGTTCTTC	many	TRBJ2-1	TRBV5-1	.
CASSRRDTEAFF	TGCGCCAGCAGCCGCCGGGACACTGAAGCTTTCTTT	many	TRBJ1-1	TRBV4-1	.
CASSTGTGNEQFF	TGCGCCAGCAGCACCGGGACGGGCAATGAGCAGTTCTTC	once	TRBJ2-1	TRBV5-1	.
CASSPDRGEVYEQYF	TGTGCCAGCAGCCCGGACAGGGGGGAAGTCTACGAGCAGTACTTC	.	TRBJ2-7	TRBV7-2	TRBD1
CASSYWDSNQPQHF	TGTGCCAGCAGTTATTGGGATAGCAATCAGCCCCAGCATTTT	.	TRBJ1-5	TRBV6-6	.
CSASTVGTSGGGPSDTQYF	TGCAGTGCTAGCACCGTCGGGACTAGCGGGGGTGGGCCGTCAGATACGCAGTATTTT	.	TRBJ2-3	TRBV20-1	TRBD2
CASREETDTQYF	TGCGCCAGCAGAGAGGAAACAGATACGCAGTATTTT	.	TRBJ2-3	TRBV5-1	.
CASSYGPGGNQETQYF	TGTGCCAGCAGTTATGGCCCGGGGGGTAACCAAGAGACCCAGTACTTC	.	TRBJ2-5	TRBV6-6	TRBD2
CASSLGPNTDTQYF	TGCGCCAGCAGCCTGGGACCGAACACAGATACGCAGTATTTT	few	TRBJ2-3	TRBV4-3	.
CSAAPGANYGYTF	TGCAGCGCTGCCCCAGGGGCCAACTATGGCTACACCTTC	few	TRBJ1-2	TRBV20-1	.
CASSIPGNYGYTF	TGTGCCAGTAGTATCCCCGGGAACTATGGCTACACCTTC	few	TRBJ1-2	TRBV19	.
CASSPQDQSTDTQYF	TGTGCCAGCTCACCACAAGACCAGAGCACAGATACGCAGTATTTT	few	TRBJ2-3	TRBV18	.
CASSLDRGSGANVLTF	TGTGCCAGCAGCTTAGACAGGGGCTCTGGGGCCAACGTCCTGACTTTC	.	TRBJ2-6	TRBV7-6	TRBD1
CASSQEYGFVSTTEAFF	TGCGCCAGCAGCCAAGAATACGGCTTTGTCTCTACTACTGAAGCTTTCTTT	few	TRBJ1-1	TRBV4-3	.
CASSLGPGAYGYTF	TGTGCCAGCAGCTTAGGTCCGGGGGCCTATGGCTACACCTTC	few	TRBJ1-2	TRBV7-3	.
CASSIGALSYEQYF	TGTGCCAGTAGTATAGGAGCACTCTCCTACGAGCAGTACTTC	.	TRBJ2-7	TRBV19	.
CASSLAPGWNEQFF	TGTGCCAGCAGCTTAGCCCCAGGGTGGAATGAGCAGTTCTTC	.	TRBJ2-1	TRBV7-2	.
CAIGGTGAFQETQYF	TGTGCCATCGGGGGGACAGGGGCTTTCCAAGAGACCCAGTACTTC	few	TRBJ2-5	TRBV10-3	TRBD1